Each of the 15 T cell receptor beta chains below was sequenced from the same sample in a study of blood T cell repertoires in COVID-19. Repertoires were generated with immunoSEQ multiplex PCR, while TCRdb's copy carries only in-frame clones and drops some. This table holds around 170,000 clones, 80% to 90% found once. Sequences were obtained from PBMCs or T cells enriched from blood (not recorded which). The source is a woman aged 18-29 years who had recovered from COVID-19.

The chain links TRBV6-4 to TRBJ2-3; 9 bases agree with TRBD2. The V and J ends lost 3 bases and 0 bases, in that order; junction bases with no gene match: 4. The CDR3 spans 16 residues. Per germline, CDR1 MRHNA and CDR2 SNTAGT. Written as DNA, the CDR3 is TGTGCCAGCAGTGAATTAGCGGGGGAGAGCACAGATACGCAGTATTTT. Translated, it gives CASSELAGESTDTQYF.

The chain employs TRBV4-2 and TRBJ2-4, with D perhaps matching TRBD1 (6 bases). This CDR3 is 16 amino acids long. The germline V gene encodes CDR1 LGHNA and CDR2 YNFKEQ. V was trimmed by 0 bases and J by 11 bases, leaving 20 bases between them. CDR3 loop: CASSQEIGPQGLVQYF. DNA for the CDR3: TGTGCCAGCAGCCAAGAAATAGGCCCCCAGGGGTTGGTTCAGTACTTC.

The V call is TRBV2, the J call TRBJ1-2; 9 bases agree with TRBD1. J was trimmed by 2 bases and V by 6 bases; bases with no gene match: 1. Per the germline V gene, CDR1 is SNHLY and CDR2 is FYNNEI. This CDR3 is built from 13 residues. The CDR3 is CASSGTGNYGYTF. As DNA, the CDR3 is TGTGCCAGCAGCGGGACAGGGAACTATGGCTACACCTTC.

A word on this clone: The sample has other DNA sequences that encode this CDR3 too. The rearrangement uses TRBV10-3 and TRBJ1-6, with TRBD1 matching 7 bases. Trimming at V came to 0 bases and at J to 5 bases, leaving 1 base not matched to a gene. Germline CDR1 and CDR2: ENHRY and SYGVKD. This CDR3 comprises 15 residues. The CDR3 reads CAISESGQNNSPLHF. The CDR3 DNA is TGTGCCATCAGTGAGTCGGGACAGAATAATTCACCCCTCCACTTT.

J is TRBJ1-5 and V is TRBV28; the match to TRBD1 covers 7 bases. V was pared by 7 bases and J by 2 bases, with 5 bases of the junction left unmatched. Germline V gives CDR1 MDHEN, CDR2 SYDVKM. The CDR3 contains 14 residues. Here the CDR3 DNA reads TGTGCCAGCAATCAGGGGGGAGGCAATCAGCCCCAGCATTTT. Its translation is CASNQGGGNQPQHF.

The chain carries TRBV7-2 and TRBJ2-2; perhaps TRBD1 as D (5 bases). The CDR3 has 16 residues. The V and J ends lost 5 bases and 0 bases respectively, with 13 bases between them. Per germline, CDR1 SGHTA and CDR2 FQGNSA. CDR3 sequence: CASSQQSRANTGELFF. CDR3 nucleotide sequence: TGTGCCAGCAGCCAACAGAGCAGGGCGAACACCGGGGAGCTGTTTTTT.

The chain carries TRBV5-4 and TRBJ2-1, with D unclear. V lost 0 bases to trimming and J lost 10 bases, with 5 bases between them. CDR3 length: 11 residues. The germline V gene encodes CDR1 SGHNT and CDR2 YYREEE (reference sequence). CDR3 residues: CASSLGVEQFF. CDR3 nucleotides: TGTGCCAGCAGCTTGGGCGTAGAGCAGTTCTTC.

This clone was counted between two and nine times. The chain joins TRBV11-3 to TRBJ2-2; no reliable D call. V lost 3 bases and J lost 3, with 2 bases in between. Germline values: CDR1 SGHNT, CDR2 YENEEA. The CDR3 length is 12 residues. The CDR3 coding sequence is TGTGCCAGCAGCTTCGACACCGGGGAGCTGTTTTTT. It specifies CASSFDTGELFF.

J is TRBJ2-7 and V is TRBV4-1; D call uncertain. The CDR3 has 12 residues. Trimming removed 6 bases from V and 0 bases from J, with 6 bases in between. Germline V lookup: CDR1 MGHRA, CDR2 YSYEKL. The CDR3 reads CASRSSSYEQYF. CDR3 DNA: TGCGCCAGCAGAAGTAGCTCCTACGAGCAGTACTTC.

The chain recombines TRBV24-1 with TRBJ1-2; TRBD1 agrees at 9 bases. V gave up 3 bases and J gave up 4 bases; unmatched junction bases: 5. This CDR3 contains 15 residues. Germline CDR1 reads KGHDR; CDR2 reads SFDVKD. CDR3 DNA sequence: TGTGCCACCAGTGATGGGGGGACAGGGCCCTATGGCTACACCTTC. It encodes CATSDGGTGPYGYTF.

There are a few counts of this clone. The chain combines TRBV4-1 with TRBJ2-1; TRBD2 matches at 12 bases. CDR1 MGHRA and CDR2 YSYEKL come from the germline V gene. CDR3 length equals 16 residues. Trimming cost V 4 bases and J 5 bases; bases outside gene matches: 6. The CDR3 DNA is TGCGCCAGCAGCCGTGGACTAGCGGGACCACACAATGAGCAGTTCTTC. It yields the protein CASSRGLAGPHNEQFF.

This chain uses TRBV28 with TRBJ2-2; 7 bases map to TRBD1. Germline V CDR1 and CDR2: MDHEN, SYDVKM. The CDR3 consists of 17 residues. J lost 5 bases, V lost 8 bases, and 17 bases had no gene match. CDR3 DNA: TGTGCCAGCGGCCTCGGACAGGCTCTTTATGTTACCGGGGAGCTGTTTTTT. Translated: CASGLGQALYVTGELFF.

This clone was counted a few times. The gene calls are TRBV29-1 and TRBJ1-1; D not certain. V shed 4 bases and J shed 7 bases, with 10 bases lying between them. Germline CDR1 SQVTM, CDR2 ANQGSEA. CDR3 length equals 11 residues. The CDR3 DNA is TGCAGCGTTGTGGAGGGATTTGAAGCTTTCTTT. Amino acid sequence: CSVVEGFEAFF.

The chain links TRBV25-1 to TRBJ2-1; 8 bases are shared with TRBD1. The CDR3 length is 14 residues. With 6 bases clipped from V and 3 bases from J, the junction kept 4 bases outside the gene matches. Germline assignment: CDR1 MGHDK and CDR2 SYGVNS. CDR3: CASSQDRVYNEQFF. The CDR3 DNA is TGTGCCAGCAGCCAGGACAGGGTCTACAATGAGCAGTTCTTC.

The chain uses TRBV5-4 and TRBJ2-3; 10 bases fit TRBD2. Trimming removed 0 bases from V and 3 bases from J; junction bases left unmatched: 7. This CDR3 contains 17 residues. Germline values: CDR1 SGHNT, CDR2 YYREEE (reference sequence). CDR3 in amino acids: CASSLGASGGWTDTQYF. The CDR3 DNA reads TGTGCCAGCAGCTTGGGGGCTAGCGGGGGTTGGACAGATACGCAGTATTTT.